Given below is one T cell receptor (beta chain) in context. What this receptor recognizes is not known. Base qualities were left out, and no much larger clone turns up one base away. These data originate in a study of T cells after yellow fever vaccination (dated by TCRdb to between 2018 and 2021). In the study overall: The SMART-Seq v4 Ultra Low Input RNA kit was used to prepare libraries from fractions with low cell numbers. To follow T-cell clones before and after both primary and booster YFV17D yellow fever vaccination, bulk TCR alpha and beta repertoires underwent longitudinal sequencing. Two healthy male donors, one aged 18 to 30 and one aged 30 to 40 years, made up the cohort. Blood was collected at multiple timepoints before and after primary and secondary immunization, and bulk PBMC replicates and cell subsets were isolated. Broad study findings and their caveats: Computational filtering was required because FACS-sorted repertoires could contain abundant contaminating clonotypes from the bulk population. A small share of clonotypes was detected in both CD4 and CD8 compartments, with the overlap likely arising from convergent recombination. The secondary T-cell response was found to be weaker but faster than the primary response, with a peak reached on day 5 rather than on day 15. Most clones expanded after primary vaccination (96% of CD4 and roughly 90% of CD8) were re-detected after the booster, suggesting that broad memory maintenance occurred. Only a couple of donors were included in the study, so the extent to which the findings can be generalized is limited.

The junction shows trimming of 4 bases on V and 3 bases on J, and the gene matches do not reach 6 bases of it. Taken from cysteine to phenylalanine, the CDR3 has 14 residues. Kept here is only the CDR3 DNA, which spans 42 bases and is read in frame from base 1. The germline V gene encodes CDR1 SGHRS and CDR2 YFSETQ. The treatment or condition label, as the study defines it: live attenuated yellow fever vaccine strain. PBMCs were isolated from peripheral blood using a standard Ficoll-Paque protocol. CD4 and CD8 T-cell fractions were isolated with Dynabeads CD4 and CD8 positive selection kits. TriZol was used to extract RNA from bulk PBMCs, CD4 and CD8 fractions, and dextramer-positive and dextramer-negative fractions. Reads for this sample came from an Illumina NovaSeq 6000. TCR cDNA was synthesized by 5'RACE template switching, which introduced a universal primer site and unique molecular identifiers. cDNA synthesis was primed from both the TCR alpha and TCR beta constant segments. Library amplification involved two PCR steps, and the second step added sample barcodes and sequencing adapters. Sequencing of libraries was done on Illumina HiSeq 2500 (2x100 bp) or NovaSeq (2x150 bp). As for the authors' bioinformatics: MIGEC handled demultiplexing of reads and collapsing into UMI consensus sequences, while MiXCR performed V(D)J alignment. Vaccine-responding clonotypes were identified with edgeR using replicate PBMC samples, with FDR below 0.01 and a log2 fold change above 5 up to day 15 being required. Bulk clonotypes were assigned CD4 or CD8 identity according to which sequenced CD4 or CD8 repertoire held them at higher abundance. TCRdb's own reprocessing of the public reads used fastp at Q25 and MiXCR and kept productive beta chains. Entries are consolidated by CDR3 protein sequence, retaining the most common genes and DNA. The V and J calls reflect TCRdb's pipeline rather than the authors' work. The sample has about 340,000 distinct CDR3 sequences on record, around 12% of them singletons. The ten largest clones represent 3.2% of the sample.

The chain is encoded by TRBV5-1 joined to TRBJ2-7, with TRBD1 identical over 8 junction bases. Sequences were derived from CD4+ T cells sorted from PBMCs, sampled 15 days after the yellow fever booster vaccination. The TCR was taken from a man younger than 35 who received the YFV17D yellow fever vaccine. The CDR3 amino acid sequence is: CASSQRQGSYEQYF. The DNA sequence is as follows: TGCGCCAGCAGCCAACGACAGGGGAGCTACGAGCAGTACTTC.